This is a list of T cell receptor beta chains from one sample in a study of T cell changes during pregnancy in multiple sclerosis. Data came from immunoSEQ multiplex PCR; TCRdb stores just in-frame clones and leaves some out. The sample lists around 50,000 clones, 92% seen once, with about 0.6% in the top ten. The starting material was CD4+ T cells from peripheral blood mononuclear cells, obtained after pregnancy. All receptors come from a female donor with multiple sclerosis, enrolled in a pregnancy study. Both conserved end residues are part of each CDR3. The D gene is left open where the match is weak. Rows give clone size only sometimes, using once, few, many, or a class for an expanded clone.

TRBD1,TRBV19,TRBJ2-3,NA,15,TGTGCCAGTAGTATCGGACAGGGGAACACAGATACGCAGTATTTT,CASSIGQGNTDTQYF
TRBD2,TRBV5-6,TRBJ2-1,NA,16,TGTGCCAGCAGCTTGACTCTAGCGGGGGGCTACAATGAGCAGTTCTTC,CASSLTLAGGYNEQFF
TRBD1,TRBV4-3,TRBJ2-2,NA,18,TGCGCCAGCAGCCAAGAGCCCCACCGGACAGGGTGGGCCGGGGAGCTGTTTTTT,CASSQEPHRTGWAGELFF
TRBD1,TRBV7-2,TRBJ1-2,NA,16,TGTGCCAGCAGCTTTGGGGCAGGGGGCGTCCGGGAGGGCTACACCTTC,CASSFGAGGVREGYTF
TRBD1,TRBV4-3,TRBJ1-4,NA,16,TGCGCCAGCAGCCAAGATATGGGACAGGGATTTGAAAAACTGTTTTTT,CASSQDMGQGFEKLFF
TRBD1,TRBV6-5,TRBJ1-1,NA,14,TGTGCCAGCAGCATGGGACAGATGAACACTGAAGCTTTCTTT,CASSMGQMNTEAFF
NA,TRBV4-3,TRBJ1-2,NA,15,TGCGCCAGCAGCCAAGAATACCGGGTCCTTCATGGCTACACCTTC,CASSQEYRVLHGYTF
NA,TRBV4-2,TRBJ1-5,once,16,TGTGCCAGCAGCCAAGGTGCAGGTGGCCAAAATCAGCCCCAGCATTTT,CASSQGAGGQNQPQHF
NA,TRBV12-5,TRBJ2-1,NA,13,TGTGCTAGTGTCCCCCCGGGCGGGAATGAGCAGTTCTTC,CASVPPGGNEQFF
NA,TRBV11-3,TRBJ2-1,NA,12,TGTGCCAGCAGCGTCAAGGGACTTGAGCAGTTCTTC,CASSVKGLEQFF
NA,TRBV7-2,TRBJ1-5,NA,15,TGTGCCAGCAGCTTAGAGCGGGGGAGCAATCAGCCCCAGCATTTT,CASSLERGSNQPQHF
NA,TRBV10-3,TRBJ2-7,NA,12,TGTGCCATCAGCGTAACTGACTACGAGCAGTACTTC,CAISVTDYEQYF
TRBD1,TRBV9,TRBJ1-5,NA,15,TGTGCCAGCAGCGCGGGGGACAGGGAGGGTCAGCCCCAGCATTTT,CASSAGDREGQPQHF
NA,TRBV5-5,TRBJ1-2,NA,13,TGTGCCAGCAGCGATTCCACAGGGTATGGCTACACCTTC,CASSDSTGYGYTF
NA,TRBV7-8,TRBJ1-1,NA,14,TGTGCCAGCAGCTTAGGTGGGGAGCGGACTGAAGCTTTCTTT,CASSLGGERTEAFF
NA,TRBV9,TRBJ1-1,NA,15,TGTGCCAGCAGCGTAGTCGGGGGGCCGAACACTGAAGCTTTCTTT,CASSVVGGPNTEAFF
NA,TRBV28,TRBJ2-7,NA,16,TGTGCCAGCAGTCCCCGCCCGCAGGGGTGGGCCTACGAGCAGTACTTC,CASSPRPQGWAYEQYF
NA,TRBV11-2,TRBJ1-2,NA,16,TGTGCCAGCAGCTTAGATCGTTGGGGGCTCGGATATGGCTACACCTTC,CASSLDRWGLGYGYTF
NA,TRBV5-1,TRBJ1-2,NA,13,TGCGCCAGCTCCCAAGAGGCAGTAGATGGCTACACCTTC,CASSQEAVDGYTF
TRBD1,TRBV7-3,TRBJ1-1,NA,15,TGTGCCAGCAGCGCCCACGGGACAGTGAACACTGAAGCTTTCTTT,CASSAHGTVNTEAFF
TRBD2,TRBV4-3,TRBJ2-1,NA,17,TGCGCCAGCAGCCAGGACCCTGCATTAGCGGGGAGGAATGAGCAGTTCTTC,CASSQDPALAGRNEQFF
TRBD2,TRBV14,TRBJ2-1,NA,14,TGTGCCACTTCCCGGGGGGGCTCCTACAATGAGCAGTTCTTC,CATSRGGSYNEQFF
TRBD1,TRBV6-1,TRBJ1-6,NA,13,TGTGCCAGCAGACAGGGGCGGGATTCACCCCTCCACTTT,CASRQGRDSPLHF
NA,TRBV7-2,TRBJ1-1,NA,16,TGTGCCAGCAGCTTAGTCTCCCGGGCAGGGGACACTGAAGCTTTCTTT,CASSLVSRAGDTEAFF
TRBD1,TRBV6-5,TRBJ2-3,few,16,TGTGCCAGCAGTTACACGGTGGCAGGGGGCATAGATACGCAGTATTTT,CASSYTVAGGIDTQYF
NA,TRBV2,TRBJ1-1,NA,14,TGTGCCAGCAGGCGGGCCGCGATGAACACTGAAGCTTTCTTT,CASRRAAMNTEAFF
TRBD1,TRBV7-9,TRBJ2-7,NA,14,TGTGCCAGCAGCCGAGGGACAGGCAGCTACGAGCAGTACTTC,CASSRGTGSYEQYF
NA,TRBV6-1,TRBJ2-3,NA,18,TGTGCCAGCAGTGAAGCGCTAGGGGGCGGGGGGTTCACAGATACGCAGTATTTT,CASSEALGGGGFTDTQYF
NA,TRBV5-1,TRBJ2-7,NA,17,TGCGCCAGCAGTCAAAGGCCCCTTAGCGGAGGGGACTACGAGCAGTACTTC,CASSQRPLSGGDYEQYF